This TCR beta chain was found in a study of OX40 agonist ivuxolimab in advanced cancers. CDR1 is SGHTA, CDR2 FQGTGA, per germline. Trimming removed 6 bases at V and 2 bases at J, with 23 bases between. The CDR3 has 17 residues. Data came from immunoSEQ multiplex PCR; TCRdb stores just in-frame clones and leaves some out. The repertoire holds about 63,000 clones, with 80% to 90% as singletons. The sequence was obtained from an adult with an advanced solid tumor such as melanoma, head and neck, liver or kidney cancer. The chain couples TRBV7-3 to TRBJ2-7, with D possibly being TRBD1 or TRBD2 (7 bases each). This material consisted of CD4+ or CD8+ T cells sorted from blood, taken in a trial of the OX40 agonist ivuxolimab. As DNA, the CDR3 is TGTGCCAGCAGTCGAGAGGGGGCCGGCGGGAGCCCCTACGAGCAGTACTTC. Translating gives CASSREGAGGSPYEQYF.